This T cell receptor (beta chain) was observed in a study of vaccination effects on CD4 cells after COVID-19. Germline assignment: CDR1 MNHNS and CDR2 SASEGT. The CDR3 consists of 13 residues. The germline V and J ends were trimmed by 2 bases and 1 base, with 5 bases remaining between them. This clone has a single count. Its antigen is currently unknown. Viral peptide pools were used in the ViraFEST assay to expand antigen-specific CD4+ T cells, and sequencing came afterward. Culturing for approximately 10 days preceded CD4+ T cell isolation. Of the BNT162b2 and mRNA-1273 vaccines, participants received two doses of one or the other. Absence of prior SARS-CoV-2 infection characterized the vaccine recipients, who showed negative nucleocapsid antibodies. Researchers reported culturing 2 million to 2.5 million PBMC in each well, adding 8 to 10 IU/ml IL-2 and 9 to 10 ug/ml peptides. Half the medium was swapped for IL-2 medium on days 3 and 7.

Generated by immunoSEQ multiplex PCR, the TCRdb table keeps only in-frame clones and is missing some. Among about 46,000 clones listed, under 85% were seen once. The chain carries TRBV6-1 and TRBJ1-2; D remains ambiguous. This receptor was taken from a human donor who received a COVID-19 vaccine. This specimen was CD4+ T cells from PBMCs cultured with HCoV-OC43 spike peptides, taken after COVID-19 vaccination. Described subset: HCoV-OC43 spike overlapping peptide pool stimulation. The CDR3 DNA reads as TGTGCCAGCAGTGAAACAGTTAACTATGGCTACACCTTC. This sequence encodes CASSETVNYGYTF.